This record concerns one T cell receptor (beta chain) sequence. Its target antigen remains unknown. Base qualities are missing; no much larger clone stands one base away. The record originates from a study of cytomegalovirus exposure and HLA in healthy donors (dated by TCRdb to about 2017). Turning to the overall study: An earlier analysis of approximately 640 of the donors reported roughly 270 Gb of sequence data and about 100 million unique TCR beta sequences from 150 million to 200 million T cells. A later genetic analysis took genome-wide SNP genotypes for 398 of the 666 donors and used that subset as a discovery cohort. Class I and class II HLA loci were covered by the typing at four-digit resolution. Among about 400 genotyped donors of the cohort, an average of roughly 230,000 unique TCR beta nucleotide sequences was sequenced per donor, of which 15% to 20% were non-productive. Rather than using new phenotypic data, the later analysis identified candidate immune exposures from TCR beta sequences and from how often those sequences occurred across donors. To predict cytomegalovirus infection status, the study brought together high-throughput TCR immunosequencing, statistical association of individual TCRs with disease status, and machine learning. Among the roughly 400 genotyped donors, around 81% belonged to the genetic ancestry cluster associated with self-reported Caucasian donors. To study patterns of TCR occurrence, a later analysis re-analyzed previously published TCR beta repertoires from 700 or so donors and added high-resolution HLA genotyping. An early release covering roughly 600 HLA-typed donors comprised about 310 gigabases of sequencing data and approximately 80 million unique TCR sequences. A handful of DR-DQ haplotypes were handled as single units for association and clustering because linkage in the cohort was strong. The number of typed donors differed by locus: about 620-630 for A, B, C, DRB1 and DQB1; 522 for DQA1; approximately 610 for DPA1; and about 470 for DPB1. A separate validation cohort of roughly 130 different subjects was used in addition to the 666-subject first cohort. The study aimed to test whether cataloging public T cell receptors could reveal signatures of past pathogen exposure. Donor age, sex, ethnicity and CMV serostatus were compiled alongside the repertoire data. The study profiled the T cell repertoires of hundreds of subjects by immunosequencing and related them to cytomegalovirus serostatus. Every repertoire in the discovery cohort had been generated on one and the same sequencing platform. An earlier analysis of fewer than 750 of the donors used high-throughput TCR beta sequencing to judge whether each TCR beta V gene segment behaved as functional or pseudogenic. What the research found in general, with its limitations: According to a later analysis, TCR association rates differed among HLA loci, with DRB1 alleles showing the most associated TCRs and HLA-C alleles showing the fewest. For the cohort, immune exposure information was limited to CMV serostatus. In an earlier analysis of about 550 of the donors, most TCR beta V segments were observed in productive rearrangements about 87% or about 30% of the time, broadly matching IMGT annotations. In a later analysis, around 17,000 TCR beta sequences were associated with specific HLA alleles at a false discovery rate of 0.05. Correlated functional status among segregating V segments might be attributable to linkage disequilibrium, but an unknown experimental factor could not be ruled out. A later genetic analysis reported fewer N-insertions in productive TCRs among donors in an Asian-associated ancestry cluster than the approximately 700-donor mean. Some IMGT-functional V segments, including TRBV6-2 and TRBV6-3, could not be distinguished by the 87-base-pair reads and were therefore excluded. A later genetic analysis associated a missense DCLRE1C variant with V-gene and J-gene trimming of TCR beta chains, and an independent cohort replicated the association. A later analysis reported that several top co-occurrence clusters appeared linked to parvovirus B19, influenza, CMV and Epstein-Barr virus. Cytomegalovirus status was reported to be diagnosed by the classifier with high specificity and sensitivity in both the original and validation cohorts. The earlier analysis of approximately 540 of the donors excluded approximately 15 rarely observed V segments, including chromosome 9 orphons, because counts were too low. According to the authors, the approach could potentially be generalized to other disease states and immunological phenotypes. The presence/absence analyses assumed that sequencing depth was roughly uniform across donors, and that assumption may not be true. Assigning TCR associations to individual alleles was difficult when HLA alleles, especially DR and DQ, strongly co-occurred. A cluster of highly shared sequence variants was judged likely to be a technical artifact of the sequencing pipeline. In the study, about 150 TCR beta chains were listed as associated with cytomegalovirus. Because some donors lacked HLA typing at each locus, the association tests relied only on the typed subset. Three of the identified cytomegalovirus-associated TCR beta chains were confirmed in vitro to be specific for cytomegalovirus antigens. A further reported finding was that TCR beta sequences accurately predicted the HLA-A and HLA-B alleles for most subjects in the first cohort. Across donors, most TCR sequences were observed very rarely, whereas some public TCRs were present in many individuals. In a later analysis, HLA-associated TCR beta chains showed more clonal expansion and lower generation probabilities than non-associated chains that were equally common. In this cohort, only TCR beta chains were sequenced, and detectable features were limited by the absence of alpha or paired-chain data. A later analysis found that most CMV-associated TCR beta chains appeared HLA-restricted, with HLA associations seemingly driven largely by CMV exposure.

In total, fewer than 750 healthy bone marrow donors made up the cohort. At the time of sampling, every cohort member was nominally healthy, though immune exposures that went unrecorded were likely present. The donor was CMV seropositive and was included in the group of 300 or so seropositive cohort members. A peripheral blood sample was collected from each donor, and TCR beta sequencing was performed on peripheral blood mononuclear cells. Genomic DNA was extracted from the blood cell samples with the Qiagen DNeasy Blood Extraction Kit. CDR1 and CDR2, looked up from the germline V gene, are ENHRY and SYGVKD. Relative to germline, V is missing 3 bases and J is missing 1 base, with 8 bases of the junction outside any gene match. Inclusive of the bounding cysteine and phenylalanine, the CDR3 is 16 residues long. CDR3 DNA only is kept here, 48 bases in frame from base 1. Library preparation was by the immunoSEQ multiplex PCR assay. A mixture of 60 forward primers for TCR Vbeta segments and 13 reverse primers for TCR Jbeta segments was used in the multiplex PCR. A multiplex PCR assay on genomic DNA amplified the CDR3 region of rearranged TCR beta genes. The Illumina HiSeq System was used to sequence the amplified TCR beta libraries as 87-base-pair reads. On the authors' methods: A later analysis counted about 80 million unique TCR beta chains across the 666 repertoires, and 9 million to 14 million of these chains were shared by at least two donors. To remove PCR and sequencing errors, raw reads were error-corrected and collapsed into unique sequences using a nearest-neighbor algorithm that merged closely related sequences. To assign V, D and J gene segments, CDR3 sequences were aligned to IMGT reference sequences. Each retained sequence needed at least a six-nucleotide match to both a V gene segment and a J gene segment. A rearrangement counted as productive if the CDR3 had no stop codons and remained in frame with V and J, and every other rearrangement counted as non-productive. CDR3 was defined according to IMGT convention as the region running from the second conserved V-encoded cysteine to the conserved J-encoded phenylalanine. Sequences without an unambiguous match to a single V gene segment were excluded from the earlier analysis of several hundred of the donors. In an earlier analysis of 450 to 700 of the donors, V segments were called functional above 56.7% productive rearrangements and were called segregating when the between-donor standard deviation exceeded 5%. To diagnose cytomegalovirus status from the catalog of TCR beta chain sequences, a statistical classification framework was built. In a later analysis, V and J genes were assigned by comparing TCR nucleotide sequences against IMGT/GENE-DB human TR gene sequences. A later analysis assigned CDR3 sequences and most-parsimonious VDJ recombination scenarios with the TCRdist pipeline. In a later analysis, each TCR beta chain was defined by its CDR3 amino acid sequence together with its V-gene family, and reads lacking a unique V-gene family were excluded. As a way to deal with suspected cross-contamination and a sequencing artifact, a later analysis dropped 640 or so nucleotide sequences that were highly shared and had low generation probability. For each public chain, a later analysis derived a clonal expansion index from normalized ranks of inferred template counts within each repertoire. Generation probabilities in a later analysis came from a VDJ recombination model fitted to out-of-frame rearrangements, and those results were checked against IGoR. A later analysis scored TCR-TCR, TCR-HLA and TCR-CMV co-occurrence with hypergeometric tests, applying a repertoire-size bias correction to TCR pairs. A later analysis estimated false discovery rates by permuting HLA or CMV assignments 20 times. A later analysis grouped co-occurring TCRs with DBSCAN, adding TCRdist sequence similarity when clustering within HLA-allele-positive subsets. Repertoires with fewer than 30,000 or more than 120,000 public chains, plus five repertoires with anomalous nucleotide sharing, were excluded from co-occurrence clustering. TCRdb holds this immuneACCESS table with in-frame rearrangements only. Some clones are missing; in checked studies, unresolved V genes explain under half, and the rest has no known cause. That table gives V, J and clone size, and the DNA gave D and trimming. For this sample the table gives approximately 110,000 clones, of which 74% were detected only once. Over 2.5% of the sample rests with the top ten.

The sequence was obtained from a man aged 50-59 years in good health and CMV-seropositive. The rearranged segments are TRBV10-3 and TRBJ2-5, with 7 junctional bases fitting TRBD1. The sample consisted of PBMCs. The bases read TGTGCCATCAGTGAATACCGTACAGGGGCCCAAGAGACCCAGTACTTC. This is translated as CAISEYRTGAQETQYF.